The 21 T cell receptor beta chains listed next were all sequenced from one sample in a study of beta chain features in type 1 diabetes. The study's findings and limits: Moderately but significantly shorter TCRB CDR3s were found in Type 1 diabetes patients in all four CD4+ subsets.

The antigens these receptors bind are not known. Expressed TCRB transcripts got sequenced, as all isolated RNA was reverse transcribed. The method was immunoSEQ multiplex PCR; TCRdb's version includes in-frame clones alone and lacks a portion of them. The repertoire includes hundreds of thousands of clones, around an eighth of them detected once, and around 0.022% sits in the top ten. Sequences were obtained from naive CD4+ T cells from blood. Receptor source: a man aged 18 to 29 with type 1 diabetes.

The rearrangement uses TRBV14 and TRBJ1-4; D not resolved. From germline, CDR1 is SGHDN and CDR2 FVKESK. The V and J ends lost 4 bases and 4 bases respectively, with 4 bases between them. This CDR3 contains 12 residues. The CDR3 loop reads CASSPGNEKLFF. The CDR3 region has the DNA TGTGCCAGCAGCCCCGGTAATGAAAAACTGTTTTTT.

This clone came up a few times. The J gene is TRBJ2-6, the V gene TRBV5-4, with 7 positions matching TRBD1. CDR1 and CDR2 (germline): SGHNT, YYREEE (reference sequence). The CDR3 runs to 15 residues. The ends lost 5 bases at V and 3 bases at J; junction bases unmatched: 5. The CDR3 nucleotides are TGTGCCAGCAGGCGAGACAGGGATGGGGCCAACGTCCTGACTTTC. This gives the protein CASRRDRDGANVLTF.

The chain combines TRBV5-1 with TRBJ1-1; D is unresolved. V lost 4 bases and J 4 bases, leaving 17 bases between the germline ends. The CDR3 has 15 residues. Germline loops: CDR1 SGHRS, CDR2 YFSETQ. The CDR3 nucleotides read TGCGCCAGCAGCCCCCCGATTACGGGGAGCACTGAAGCTTTCTTT. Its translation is CASSPPITGSTEAFF. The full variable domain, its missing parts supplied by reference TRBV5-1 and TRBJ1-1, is KAGVTQTPRYLIKTRGQQVTLSCSPISGHRSVSWYQQTPGQGLQFLFEYFSETQRNKGNFPGRFSGRQFSNSRSEMNVSTLELGDSALYLCASSPPITGSTEAFFGQGTRLTVV.

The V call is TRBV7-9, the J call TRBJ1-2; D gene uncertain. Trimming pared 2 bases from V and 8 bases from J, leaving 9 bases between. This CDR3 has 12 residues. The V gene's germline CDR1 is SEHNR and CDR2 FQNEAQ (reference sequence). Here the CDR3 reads CASSLLTYGYTF. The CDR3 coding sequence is TGTGCCAGCAGCTTATTAACTTACGGCTACACCTTC. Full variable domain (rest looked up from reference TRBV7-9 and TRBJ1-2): DTGVSQNPRHKITKRGQNVTFRCDPISEHNRLYWYRQTLGQGPEFLTYFQNEAQLEKSRLLSDRFSAERPKGSFSTLEIQRTEQGDSAMYLCASSLLTYGYTFGSGTRLTVV.

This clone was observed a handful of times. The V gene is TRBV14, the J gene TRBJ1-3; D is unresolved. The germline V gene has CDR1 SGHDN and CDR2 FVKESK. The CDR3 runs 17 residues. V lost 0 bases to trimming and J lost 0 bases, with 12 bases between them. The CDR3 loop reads CASSQDWPGISGNTIYF. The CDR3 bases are TGTGCCAGCAGCCAAGATTGGCCAGGCATCTCTGGAAACACCATATATTTT. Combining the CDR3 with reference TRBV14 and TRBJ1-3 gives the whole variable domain EAGVTQFPSHSVIEKGQTVTLRCDPISGHDNLYWYRRVMGKEIKFLLHFVKESKQDESGMPNNRFLAERTGGTYSTLKVQPAELEDSGVYFCASSQDWPGISGNTIYFGEGSWLTVV.

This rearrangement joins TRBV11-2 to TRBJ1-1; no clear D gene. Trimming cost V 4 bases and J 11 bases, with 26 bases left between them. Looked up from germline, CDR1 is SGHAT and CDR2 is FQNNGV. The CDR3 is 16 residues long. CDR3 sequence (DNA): TGTGCCAGCAGCTCCAATTTAGGATGGAAAGTCTTGGTGGCTTTCTTT. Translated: CASSSNLGWKVLVAFF.

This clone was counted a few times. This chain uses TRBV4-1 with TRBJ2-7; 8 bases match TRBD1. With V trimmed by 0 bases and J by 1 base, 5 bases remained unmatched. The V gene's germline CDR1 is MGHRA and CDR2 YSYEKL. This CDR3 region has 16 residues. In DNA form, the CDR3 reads TGCGCCAGCAGCCAAGACCGGACAGGGTATTCCTACGAGCAGTACTTC. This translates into CASSQDRTGYSYEQYF.

The CDR3 loop is CASSSAGNTEAFF. The CDR3, as DNA: TGTGCCAGCAGCTCCGCAGGAAACACTGAAGCTTTCTTT. V and J are TRBV7-2 and TRBJ1-1; no firm D call. The germline CDR1 and CDR2 sequences are SGHTA and FQGNSA. The CDR3 length is 13 residues. Trimming removed 4 bases at V and 2 bases at J, with 8 bases between.

Written as DNA, the CDR3 is TGTGCCAGCAGCGTAACCGGGGGGGTTCTACGCAATGAGCAGTTCTTC. Translation: CASSVTGGVLRNEQFF. The rearrangement links TRBV9 to TRBJ2-1; 8 nucleotides align to TRBD2. The CDR3 spans 16 residues. Germline-derived CDR1 and CDR2 are SGDLS and YYNGEE. With V trimmed by 1 base and J by 6 bases, 9 bases remained unmatched. The full variable domain, rest sourced from reference TRBV9 and TRBJ2-1, is DSGVTQTPKHLITATGQRVTLRCSPRSGDLSVYWYQQSLDQGLQFLIQYYNGEERAKGNILERFSAQQFPDLHSELNLSSLELGDSALYFCASSVTGGVLRNEQFFGPGTRLTVL.

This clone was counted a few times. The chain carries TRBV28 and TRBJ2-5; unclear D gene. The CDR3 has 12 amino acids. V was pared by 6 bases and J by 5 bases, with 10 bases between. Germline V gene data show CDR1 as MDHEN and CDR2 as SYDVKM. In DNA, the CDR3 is TGTGCCAGCAGACCCATCGGGGAGACCCAGTACTTC. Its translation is CASRPIGETQYF.

CDR3 bases: TGCGCCAGCAGCCAAGACAGAAATCAGCCCCAGCATTTT. Amino acid sequence: CASSQDRNQPQHF. The chain recombines TRBV4-1 with TRBJ1-5; D gene unclear. Germline V CDR1 and CDR2: MGHRA, YSYEKL. Deletions cut 0 bases from V and 4 bases from J, with 4 bases between. The CDR3 is 13 residues long.

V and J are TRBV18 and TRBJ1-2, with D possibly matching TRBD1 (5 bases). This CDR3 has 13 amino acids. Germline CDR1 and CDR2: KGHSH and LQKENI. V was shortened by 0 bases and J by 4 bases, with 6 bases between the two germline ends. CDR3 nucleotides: TGTGCCAGCTCACCACCGGGACTCTATGGCTACACCTTC. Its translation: CASSPPGLYGYTF. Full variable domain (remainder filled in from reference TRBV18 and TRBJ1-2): NAGVMQNPRHLVRRRGQEARLRCSPMKGHSHVYWYRQLPEEGLKFMVYLQKENIIDESGMPKERFSAEFPKEGPSILRIQQVVRGDSAAYFCASSPPGLYGYTFGSGTRLTVV.

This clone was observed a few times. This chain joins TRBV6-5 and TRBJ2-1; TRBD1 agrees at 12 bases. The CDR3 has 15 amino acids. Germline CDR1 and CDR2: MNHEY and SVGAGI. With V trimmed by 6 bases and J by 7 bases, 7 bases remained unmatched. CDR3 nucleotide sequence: TGTGCCAGCAGCCTGGGACAGGGGGCTGCTAATGAGCAGTTCTTC. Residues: CASSLGQGAANEQFF.

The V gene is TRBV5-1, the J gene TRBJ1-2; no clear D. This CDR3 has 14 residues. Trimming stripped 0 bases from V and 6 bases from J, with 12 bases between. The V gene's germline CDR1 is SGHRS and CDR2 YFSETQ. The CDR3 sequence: CASSLGAVSNGYTF. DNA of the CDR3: TGCGCCAGCAGCTTGGGGGCCGTCTCGAATGGCTACACCTTC.

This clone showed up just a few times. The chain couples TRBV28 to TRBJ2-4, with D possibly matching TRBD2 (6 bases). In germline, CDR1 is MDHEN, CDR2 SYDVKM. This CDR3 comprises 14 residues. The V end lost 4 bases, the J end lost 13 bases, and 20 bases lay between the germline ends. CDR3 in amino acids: CASSSGGPTTPQYF. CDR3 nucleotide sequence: TGTGCCAGCAGTTCCGGGGGACCGACAACTCCGCAGTACTTC.

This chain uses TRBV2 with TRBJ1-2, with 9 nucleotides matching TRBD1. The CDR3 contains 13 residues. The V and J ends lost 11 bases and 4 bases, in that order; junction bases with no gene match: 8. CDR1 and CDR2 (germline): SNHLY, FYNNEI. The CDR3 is CAGTGQGPYGYTF. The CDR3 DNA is TGTGCCGGGACTGGACAGGGGCCCTATGGCTACACCTTC.

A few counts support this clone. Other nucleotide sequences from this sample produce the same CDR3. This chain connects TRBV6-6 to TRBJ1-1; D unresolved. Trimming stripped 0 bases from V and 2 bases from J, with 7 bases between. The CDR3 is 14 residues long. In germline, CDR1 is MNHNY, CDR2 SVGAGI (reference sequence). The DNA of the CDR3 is TGTGCCAGCAGTTACTCGGAGGGTAACACTGAAGCTTTCTTT. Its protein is CASSYSEGNTEAFF.

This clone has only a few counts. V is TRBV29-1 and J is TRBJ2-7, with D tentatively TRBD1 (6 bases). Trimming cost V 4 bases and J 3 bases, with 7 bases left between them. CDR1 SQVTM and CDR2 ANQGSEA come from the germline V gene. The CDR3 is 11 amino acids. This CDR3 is CSVGQVYEQYF. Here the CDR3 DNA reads TGCAGCGTTGGACAGGTCTACGAGCAGTACTTC.

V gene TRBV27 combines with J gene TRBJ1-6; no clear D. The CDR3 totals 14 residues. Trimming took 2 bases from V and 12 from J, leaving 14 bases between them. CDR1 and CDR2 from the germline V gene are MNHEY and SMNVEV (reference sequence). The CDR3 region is CASSLNGGRRPLHF. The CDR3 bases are TGTGCCAGCAGTTTAAACGGTGGTCGTAGACCCCTCCACTTT.

In nucleotides, the CDR3 is TGCGCCAGCAGCTTGGACGGGACAGGCCCTGGGACAGATACGCAGTATTTT. It codes for CASSLDGTGPGTDTQYF. The V and J genes are TRBV5-1 and TRBJ2-3; 8 nucleotides align to TRBD1. The V and J ends lost 0 bases and 3 bases, in that order; junction bases with no gene match: 9. From germline, CDR1 is SGHRS and CDR2 YFSETQ. The CDR3 runs 17 residues. Full variable domain (remainder filled in from reference TRBV5-1 and TRBJ2-3): KAGVTQTPRYLIKTRGQQVTLSCSPISGHRSVSWYQQTPGQGLQFLFEYFSETQRNKGNFPGRFSGRQFSNSRSEMNVSTLELGDSALYLCASSLDGTGPGTDTQYFGPGTRLTVL.

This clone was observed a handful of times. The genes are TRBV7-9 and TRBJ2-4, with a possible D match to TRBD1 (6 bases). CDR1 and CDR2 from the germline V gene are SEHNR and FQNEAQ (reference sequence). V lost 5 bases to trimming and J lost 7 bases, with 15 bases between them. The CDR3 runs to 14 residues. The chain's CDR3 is CASSRGQEGNIQYF. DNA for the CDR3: TGTGCCAGCAGCCGGGGACAAGAGGGGAACATTCAGTACTTC.